The 19 T cell receptor beta chains given below trace back to one sample, sequenced in a study of a mutant IDH1 vaccine in newly diagnosed glioma. Measured with immunoSEQ multiplex PCR; TCRdb has only the in-frame clones, and not every one. Of about 60,000 clones listed, more than 80% are singletons. Time point noted: week 11, during vaccination. Doses comprised 300 ug of mutant IDH1 20-mer peptide each, plus topical imiquimod. What these receptors recognize is not known. This specimen consisted of PBMCs, obtained from a glioma patient whose treatment included an IDH1 peptide vaccine. The receptor set was obtained from a man in his thirties or forties with glioma.

This clone was seen only a few times. This chain connects TRBV9 to TRBJ1-1, with D possibly TRBD1 on 5 matching bases. V gave up 2 bases and J gave up 8 bases, with 13 bases separating them. Germline V gene data show CDR1 as SGDLS and CDR2 as YYNGEE. CDR3 length: 13 amino acids. CDR3 sequence (DNA): TGTGCCAGCAGCGTTCTGACAGATACCGAAGCTTTCTTT. It yields the protein CASSVLTDTEAFF.

The chain is built from TRBV7-8 and TRBJ1-2, with D maybe TRBD1 (5 bases). Trimming removed 5 bases at V and 4 bases at J, with 14 bases between. Germline V gives CDR1 SGHVS, CDR2 FQNEAQ. The length of the CDR3 is 14 residues. The CDR3 is CASSPTVWGYGYTF. CDR3 DNA sequence: TGTGCCAGCAGCCCGACAGTCTGGGGCTATGGCTACACCTTC.

This rearrangement joins TRBV9 to TRBJ2-3; TRBD2 aligns across 7 bases. Trimming took 0 bases from V and 6 from J; bases not matched to a gene: 13. The CDR3 totals 17 residues. Germline values: CDR1 SGDLS, CDR2 YYNGEE. The CDR3 protein is CASSVGGAGRGSDTQYF. For the CDR3, the DNA is TGTGCCAGCAGCGTAGGTGGAGCGGGACGAGGTTCGGATACGCAGTATTTT.

The chain uses TRBV28 and TRBJ2-7; D unclear. Germline V lookup: CDR1 MDHEN, CDR2 SYDVKM. CDR3 size: 11 residues. Trimming shortened V by 5 bases and J by 2 bases, and 4 bases separated the two germline ends. This CDR3 is CASSPAYEQYF. CDR3 bases: TGTGCCAGCAGTCCAGCCTACGAGCAGTACTTC.

The genes are TRBV7-7 and TRBJ2-5, with a tentative D call TRBD2 (6 bases). The DNA end favors TRBJ2-7, so the J call may be wrong. The CDR3 covers 14 residues. CDR1 is SSHAT and CDR2 is FNYEAQ in the germline V gene (reference sequence). The CDR3 here is CASSASARGYEQYF. The CDR3 DNA is TGTGCCAGCAGCGCGTCCGCGCGGGGCTACGAGCAGTACTTC.

This chain uses TRBV29-1 with TRBJ1-2; D is unresolved. The V end lost 2 bases, the J end lost 9 bases, and 13 bases lay between the germline ends. This CDR3 region has 12 residues. Germline lookup yields CDR1 SQVTM and CDR2 ANQGSEA. CDR3 nucleotides: TGCAGCGTTGAACTAACCCAGGATCGCTACACCTTC. Translated: CSVELTQDRYTF. Looking up the rest from reference TRBV29-1 and TRBJ1-2 gives the full variable domain: SAVISQKPSRDICQRGTSLTIQCQVDSQVTMMFWYRQQPGQSLTLIATANQGSEATYESGFVIDKFPISRPNLTFSTLTVSNMSPEDSSIYLCSVELTQDRYTFGSGTRLTVV.

The sample holds one count of this clone. The genes are TRBV28 and TRBJ1-2; D is ambiguous. This CDR3 comprises 16 residues. CDR1 is MDHEN and CDR2 is SYDVKM in the germline V gene. V lost 5 bases and J lost 3, with 19 bases in between. The CDR3 reads CASSLPDARRDYGYTF. The CDR3 nucleotides are TGTGCCAGCAGTCTCCCGGACGCCCGGAGGGACTATGGCTACACCTTC.

This chain joins TRBV28 and TRBJ2-6, with D possibly being TRBD2 (6 bases). Trimming removed 2 bases from V and 4 bases from J, with 9 bases in between. This CDR3 is 15 amino acids long. In germline, CDR1 is MDHEN, CDR2 SYDVKM. The CDR3 is CASSLRRAGANVLTF. The CDR3 DNA reads TGTGCCAGCAGTTTAAGGAGGGCAGGGGCCAACGTCCTGACTTTC.

The chain combines TRBV5-1 with TRBJ1-1; tentative D call: TRBD1 (6 bases). Germline-derived CDR1 and CDR2 are SGHRS and YFSETQ. The CDR3 covers 14 residues. The V gene lost 0 bases and the J gene lost 4 bases, with 10 bases spanning the gap. The CDR3 DNA reads TGCGCCAGCAGCTTGGGGCAGGGGTCCACTGAAGCTTTCTTT. Translated: CASSLGQGSTEAFF.

V and J are TRBV7-8 and TRBJ2-7; D is uncertain. V lost 3 bases, J lost 7 bases, and 10 bases lay in between. Germline V lookup: CDR1 SGHVS, CDR2 FQNEAQ. The CDR3 is made up of 12 amino acids. CDR3 residues: CASSFGSPEQYF. The CDR3 nucleotides read TGTGCCAGCAGCTTCGGGTCCCCAGAGCAGTACTTC.

J is TRBJ2-2 and V is TRBV5-1; 8 bases fit TRBD1. The germline gives CDR1 SGHRS, CDR2 YFSETQ. V shed 5 bases, J shed 3 bases, and the junction held 3 bases outside the gene matches. The CDR3 length is 14 residues. The CDR3 loop reads CASRDRDYTGELFF. The CDR3 nucleotides are TGCGCCAGCAGGGACAGGGATTACACCGGGGAGCTGTTTTTT.

This chain uses TRBV2 with TRBJ2-2; 8 bases line up with TRBD2. J gave up 7 bases and V 7 bases, and 5 bases lay outside the gene matches. This CDR3 has 13 residues. The germline V gene has CDR1 SNHLY and CDR2 FYNNEI. The CDR3 here is CASKTSVNGELFF. CDR3 bases: TGTGCCAGCAAGACTAGCGTGAACGGGGAGCTGTTTTTT.

V is TRBV7-6 and J is TRBJ2-7; maybe TRBD2 (7 bases). Trimming left V 6 bases short and J 3 bases short, with 27 bases between. This CDR3 comprises 18 residues. Germline V gene lookup returns CDR1 SGHVS and CDR2 FNYEAQ. The CDR3 DNA is TGTGCCAGCAGTTATAATTTAAGGGGGAGGGCGATCGACTACGAGCAGTACTTC. Amino acids: CASSYNLRGRAIDYEQYF.

CDR3 region: CASSRDSGSPGELFF. In nucleotides, the CDR3 is TGTGCCAGCAGCAGGGACAGTGGTAGCCCCGGGGAGCTGTTTTTT. V gene TRBV11-3 combines with J gene TRBJ2-2, with 7 bases identical to TRBD1. The germline gives CDR1 SGHNT, CDR2 YENEEA. This CDR3 is built from 15 residues. Trimming cost V 5 bases and J 6 bases; bases outside gene matches: 9.

The CDR3 DNA reads TGTGCCAGCAGTTTTACACAGGGATATGGCTACACCTTC. Its translation is CASSFTQGYGYTF. This rearrangement joins TRBV27 to TRBJ1-2, with TRBD1 as a possible D gene (6 bases). V gave up 3 bases and J gave up 5 bases, with 10 bases separating them. The CDR3 length is 13 residues. Germline V gives CDR1 MNHEY, CDR2 SMNVEV (reference sequence).

The chain has TRBV9 and TRBJ2-1; the D is unclear. The CDR3 is made up of 16 amino acids. CDR1 and CDR2 from the germline V gene are SGDLS and YYNGEE. Trimming removed 4 bases from V and 6 bases from J, with 20 bases in between. The CDR3 bases are TGTGCCAGCAGCCCCCGGACCACAAGGGAAGCCAATGAGCAGTTCTTC. This gives the protein CASSPRTTREANEQFF. The variable domain in full, with the rest retrieved from reference TRBV9 and TRBJ2-1, is DSGVTQTPKHLITATGQRVTLRCSPRSGDLSVYWYQQSLDQGLQFLIQYYNGEERAKGNILERFSAQQFPDLHSELNLSSLELGDSALYFCASSPRTTREANEQFFGPGTRLTVL.

The chain combines TRBV19 with TRBJ1-5; 8 bases are shared with TRBD1. The junction had 7 bases not matched to a gene; V was cut back by 3 bases and J by 6 bases. Looked up from germline, CDR1 is LNHDA and CDR2 is SQIVND (reference sequence). The CDR3 contains 15 residues. The chain's CDR3 is CASSIWTGMGQPQHF. The DNA for the CDR3 is TGTGCCAGTAGTATTTGGACAGGGATGGGTCAGCCCCAGCATTTT.

V and J are TRBV19 and TRBJ2-3; D might be TRBD2 (6 bases). Deletions cut 6 bases from V and 2 bases from J, with 12 bases between. This CDR3 region has 14 residues. Germline assignment: CDR1 LNHDA and CDR2 SQIVND (reference sequence). The CDR3 loop is CASSLKRATDTQYF. DNA for the CDR3: TGTGCCAGTAGCCTCAAGCGGGCCACAGATACGCAGTATTTT. Complete variable domain (other parts from reference TRBV19 and TRBJ2-3): DGGITQSPKYLFRKEGQNVTLSCEQNLNHDAMYWYRQDPGQGLRLIYYSQIVNDFQKGDIAEGYSVSREKKESFPLTVTSAQKNPTAFYLCASSLKRATDTQYFGPGTRLTVL.

The rearrangement joins TRBV6-6 to TRBJ1-1; no reliable D call. Germline V gene lookup returns CDR1 MNHNY and CDR2 SVGAGI (reference sequence). The CDR3 extends over 11 amino acids. V shed 2 bases and J shed 7 bases, with 5 bases lying between them. The CDR3 is CASSYDGEAFF. CDR3 DNA: TGTGCCAGCAGTTACGACGGTGAAGCTTTCTTT.